The entry that follows covers one T cell receptor (beta chain) sequence. Its antigen is unidentified. These data belong to a study of Ad26.COV2.S vaccination and SARS-CoV-2 variants. Study-wide results and caveats: Vaccinees and placebo recipients showed similar non-spike TCR breadth. People who got the vaccine had more spike-specific TCR breadth than people who got placebo.

Profiling relied on immunoSEQ multiplex PCR, and the TCRdb table lists in-frame clones only, not all of them. This table holds roughly 300,000 clones, around 89% found once. Described treatment: some 20 received Ad26.COV2.S at low or high dose, single or two shots; several received placebo; per-sample allocation not given. Sampling occurred on day 63 after the first vaccine or placebo injection. Based in Boston, the donor was an adult of 18-55 years. The source of this sequence is a person aged 18 to 59 who received the Ad26.COV2.S COVID-19 vaccine or a placebo. The specimen comprised peripheral blood, sampled in a trial of Ad26.COV2.S vaccine versus placebo.

CDR3 sequence (DNA): TGTGCCAGCACCCCGGGGGGCTCCTACAATGAGCAGTTCTTC. As protein: CASTPGGSYNEQFF. The chain joins TRBV7-3 to TRBJ2-1, with TRBD2 matching 7 bases. From germline, CDR1 is SGHTA and CDR2 FQGTGA. The CDR3 has 14 residues. The junction had 3 bases not matched to a gene; V was cut back by 7 bases and J by 0 bases.